This is a list of T cell receptor beta chains from one sample in a study of blood T cell repertoires in COVID-19. Assay used: immunoSEQ multiplex PCR; TCRdb lists only in-frame clones, some missing. Among fewer than 350,000 clones listed, 87% were seen once. The sequenced sample consisted of PBMCs or T cells enriched from blood (not recorded which). The receptor set was obtained from a woman in her 40s who had recovered from COVID-19. CDR3s include the opening cysteine and the closing phenylalanine or tryptophan. A D gene is named only where the DNA matches it firmly. Rows give clone size only sometimes, using once, few, many, or a class for an expanded clone.

J | D | V | size | DNA | CDR3
TRBJ2-1 | NA | TRBV7-7 | NA | TGTGCTAGCAGCTTAGTAACGGGGAATGAGCAGTTCTTC | CASSLVTGNEQFF
TRBJ2-2 | TRBD2 | TRBV5-8 | NA | TGTGCCAGCAGCTGGGGGACTAGCGTCTCCGGGGAGCTGTTTTTT | CASSWGTSVSGELFF
TRBJ2-2 | NA | TRBV28 | NA | TGTGCCAGCACCCGGAGGGGCGGGGAGCTGTTTTTT | CASTRRGGELFF
TRBJ2-1 | TRBD2 | TRBV5-6 | NA | TGTGCCAGCAGCTTCGGACTAGCGGAGGAACACAATGAGCAGTTCTTC | CASSFGLAEEHNEQFF
TRBJ1-4 | TRBD1 | TRBV7-2 | few | TGTGCCAGCAGCTTAGAGTTACAGGGGGGAGAAGAAAAACTGTTTTTT | CASSLELQGGEEKLFF
TRBJ1-1 | NA | TRBV18 | NA | TGTGCCAGCTCACCACGGGGCTCGGGCACTGAAGCTTTCTTT | CASSPRGSGTEAFF
TRBJ1-1 | NA | TRBV12-3/TRBV12-4 | NA | TGTGCCAGCAGTTTATTTCGGGGCACTGAAGCTTTCTTT | CASSLFRGTEAFF
TRBJ2-1 | TRBD1 | TRBV7-2 | NA | TGTGCCAGCAGCTTAGCGCAGGGGGTGGTCAATGAGCAGTTCTTC | CASSLAQGVVNEQFF
TRBJ2-6 | NA | TRBV28 | NA | TGTGCCAGCAGTTTGCAGGGTCCTGGGGCCAACGTCCTGACTTTC | CASSLQGPGANVLTF
TRBJ2-7 | NA | TRBV5-6 | NA | TGTGCCAGCAGCTTGCCCGGGGTCGAGCAGTACTTC | CASSLPGVEQYF
TRBJ2-7 | NA | TRBV7-9 | NA | TGTGCCAGCAGCTTAGAGGCGGGGCTCTCCTACGAGCAGTACTTC | CASSLEAGLSYEQYF
TRBJ2-5 | TRBD2 | TRBV15 | NA | TGTGCCACCAGCAGAGATGCGTCTAGCGGGAAAAAGACCCAGTACTTC | CATSRDASSGKKTQYF
TRBJ2-7 | NA | TRBV9 | NA | TGTGCCAGCAGCGTGGCAGAGGGCGAGCAGTACTTC | CASSVAEGEQYF
TRBJ2-3 | TRBD2 | TRBV18 | NA | TGTGCCAGCTCGCCTAAGGGACTAGCGGGCACAGATACGCAGTATTTT | CASSPKGLAGTDTQYF
TRBJ2-1 | TRBD1 | TRBV6-5 | NA | TGTGCCAGCAGTAAAACCGGGACAGGGAACAATGAGCAGTTCTTC | CASSKTGTGNNEQFF
TRBJ1-1 | NA | TRBV12-3/TRBV12-4 | NA | TGTGCCAGCAGTTTCAGGGAGGACACTGAAGCTTTCTTT | CASSFREDTEAFF
TRBJ2-2 | NA | TRBV28 | NA | TGTGCCAGCGGCACCGCTGTCGGGGAGCTGTTTTTT | CASGTAVGELFF
TRBJ1-3 | TRBD1 | TRBV28 | NA | TGTGCCAGCCGACAGGGCTTCTCTGGAAACACCATATATTTT | CASRQGFSGNTIYF
TRBJ2-7 | TRBD1 | TRBV7-2 | NA | TGTGCCAGCAGCTTGACAGGGGGTAACGAGCAGTACTTC | CASSLTGGNEQYF
TRBJ2-1 | TRBD2 | TRBV30 | NA | TGTGCCTCCGGCGGGGCTGTAGCGGGCAATGAGCAGTTCTTC | CASGGAVAGNEQFF
TRBJ2-2 | TRBD2 | TRBV18 | NA | TGTGCCAGCTCTCCACTTCCGACTAGCGGGAGACTCACCGGGGAGCTGTTTTTT | CASSPLPTSGRLTGELFF
TRBJ2-1 | NA | TRBV19 | NA | TGTGCCAGCCGGGAGGACAGCTTAAACAATGAGCAGTTCTTC | CASREDSLNNEQFF
TRBJ1-4 | NA | TRBV3-1/TRBV3-2 | NA | TGTGCCAGCAGTCAACTAGGGAGGGGGATAGGGGAAAAACTGTTTTTT | CASSQLGRGIGEKLFF
TRBJ1-5 | TRBD1 | TRBV5-4 | NA | TGTGCCAGCAGCTTGGGGGACAGGGGGAATCAGCCCCAGCATTTT | CASSLGDRGNQPQHF
TRBJ1-3 | NA | TRBV3-1/TRBV3-2 | NA | TGTGCCAGCAGCCGAACCTTCGGGACAGGAAACACCATATATTTT | CASSRTFGTGNTIYF
TRBJ1-1 | NA | TRBV28 | once | TGTGCCAGCAGCATACGGACTCAAGGGAACACTGAAGCTTTCTTT | CASSIRTQGNTEAFF
TRBJ2-2 | NA | TRBV5-1 | NA | TGCGCCAGCAGCCTACCAGGGCCTGCGAGGACCGGGGAGCTGTTTTTT | CASSLPGPARTGELFF
TRBJ2-7 | TRBD1 | TRBV11-3 | NA | TGTGCCAGCAGCCTCGGACAGGCCTTCGAGCAGTACTTC | CASSLGQAFEQYF
TRBJ2-1 | NA | TRBV28 | NA | TGTGCCAGCACTCCGAGCTCCTACAATGAGCAGTTCTTC | CASTPSSYNEQFF
TRBJ1-6 | NA | TRBV30 | NA | TGTGCCTGGAGTTCTCGCGGGCACAATTCACCCCTCCACTTT | CAWSSRGHNSPLHF
TRBJ2-3 | TRBD1 | TRBV4-3 | NA | TGCGCCAGCAGCCAAGAGTCCGGACAGGGTGGGCCAGATACGCAGTATTTT | CASSQESGQGGPDTQYF
TRBJ2-2 | TRBD2 | TRBV9 | NA | TGTGCCAGCAGCGTAAAGGCGGGAGGGAACACCGGGGAGCTGTTTTTT | CASSVKAGGNTGELFF
TRBJ2-3 | NA | TRBV25-1 | few | TGTGCCAGCAGTGCCCCGGAGCGCACAGATACGCAGTATTTT | CASSAPERTDTQYF